This is a list of T cell receptor beta chains from one sample in a study of OX40 agonist ivuxolimab in advanced cancers. Clones were sequenced by immunoSEQ multiplex PCR, and TCRdb holds only the in-frame ones, with some missing. The sample records tens of thousands of clones, about 88% being singletons. The sample here was CD4+ or CD8+ T cells sorted from blood, taken in a trial of the OX40 agonist ivuxolimab. The origin of the receptors is an adult with an advanced solid tumor such as melanoma, head and neck, liver or kidney cancer. CDR3s include the opening cysteine and the closing phenylalanine or tryptophan. Fields, in order: J gene, clone size, D gene, V gene, CDR3 DNA, CDR3 protein. A D gene is named only where the DNA matches it firmly. A row's size may be missing; if present it is once, few, many or a size class.

J gene: TRBJ1-1; clone size: .; D gene: .; V gene: TRBV2; CDR3 DNA: TGTGCCAGCAGTGCCGGGGTGAACACTGAAGCTTTCTTT; CDR3 protein: CASSAGVNTEAFF
J gene: TRBJ2-3; clone size: once; D gene: TRBD2; V gene: TRBV5-1; CDR3 DNA: TGCGCCAGCAGCTTGGAGCGGGGTGCCACAGATACGCAGTATTTT; CDR3 protein: CASSLERGATDTQYF
J gene: TRBJ2-3; clone size: .; D gene: TRBD2; V gene: TRBV5-1; CDR3 DNA: TGCGCCAGCAGCTTGGGGGCTAGCGGGATAACAGATACGCAGTATTTT; CDR3 protein: CASSLGASGITDTQYF
J gene: TRBJ2-7; clone size: .; D gene: .; V gene: TRBV5-1; CDR3 DNA: TGCGCCAGCAGCTTGGACATCTCCGGGACGGCGAACTACTTC; CDR3 protein: CASSLDISGTANYF
J gene: TRBJ2-7; clone size: .; D gene: TRBD1; V gene: TRBV19; CDR3 DNA: TGTGCCAGTAGTATAGGGGACAGGCACCACGAGCAGTACTTC; CDR3 protein: CASSIGDRHHEQYF
J gene: TRBJ2-5; clone size: .; D gene: TRBD2; V gene: TRBV28; CDR3 DNA: TGTGCCAGCAGTTTGATCCAGCGGGAGCCTCGGGAGACCCAGTACTTC; CDR3 protein: CASSLIQREPRETQYF
J gene: TRBJ2-1; clone size: .; D gene: TRBD2; V gene: TRBV28; CDR3 DNA: TGTGCCAGCAGTTTCTCCATCGGCGGGAGAAGCCTCTTC; CDR3 protein: CASSFSIGGRSLF
J gene: TRBJ1-2; clone size: .; D gene: .; V gene: TRBV5-1; CDR3 DNA: TGCGCCAGCAGCTTGGAGGCAGGGAACTATGGCTACACCTTC; CDR3 protein: CASSLEAGNYGYTF
J gene: TRBJ2-7; clone size: .; D gene: .; V gene: TRBV7-9; CDR3 DNA: TGTGCCAGCAGCTTAGTCCCCCTCGAGCAGTACTTC; CDR3 protein: CASSLVPLEQYF
J gene: TRBJ2-3; clone size: .; D gene: TRBD2; V gene: TRBV14; CDR3 DNA: TGTGCCAGCAGCCAAGTTTATTCTGGGTTACTAGCGTCCCCGGGAGATACGCAGTATTTT; CDR3 protein: CASSQVYSGLLASPGDTQYF
J gene: TRBJ2-2; clone size: few; D gene: .; V gene: TRBV30; CDR3 DNA: TGTGCCTGGAACGCAGGGCCGAACACCGGGGAGCTGTTTTTT; CDR3 protein: CAWNAGPNTGELFF
J gene: TRBJ2-1; clone size: .; D gene: TRBD2; V gene: TRBV5-4; CDR3 DNA: TGTGCCAGCAGCTCCACCGGGACTAGCCCGTTCTTC; CDR3 protein: CASSSTGTSPFF
J gene: TRBJ2-7; clone size: .; D gene: TRBD2; V gene: TRBV11-2; CDR3 DNA: TGTGCCAGCAGGACTAGCGGGACCTACGAGCAGTACTTC; CDR3 protein: CASRTSGTYEQYF
J gene: TRBJ1-2; clone size: few; D gene: TRBD1; V gene: TRBV7-9; CDR3 DNA: TGTGCCAGCAGCCCTCCAGGGGGGCGCGGCTATGGCTACACCTTC; CDR3 protein: CASSPPGGRGYGYTF
J gene: TRBJ1-2; clone size: .; D gene: .; V gene: TRBV7-2; CDR3 DNA: TGTGCCAGCAGCCCCGATCTTACGGGCTATGGCTACACCTTC; CDR3 protein: CASSPDLTGYGYTF
J gene: TRBJ2-3; clone size: .; D gene: .; V gene: TRBV30; CDR3 DNA: TGTGCCTGGAGTCTCGGACAGAGTCTCACAGATACGCAGTATTTT; CDR3 protein: CAWSLGQSLTDTQYF
J gene: TRBJ2-5; clone size: once; D gene: .; V gene: TRBV11-2; CDR3 DNA: TGTGCCAGCAGCCTTAACCGGGCCGAGAGCGCGGAGACCCAGTACTTC; CDR3 protein: CASSLNRAESAETQYF
J gene: TRBJ2-1; clone size: .; D gene: .; V gene: TRBV20-1; CDR3 DNA: TGCAGTGCCTCGGACGGGAATGAGCAGTTCTTC; CDR3 protein: CSASDGNEQFF
J gene: TRBJ2-3; clone size: once; D gene: .; V gene: TRBV29-1; CDR3 DNA: TGCAGCGGGGGGCCTGTTAATACGCAGTATTTT; CDR3 protein: CSGGPVNTQYF
J gene: TRBJ2-7; clone size: once; D gene: .; V gene: TRBV20-1; CDR3 DNA: TGCAGTGCCAGGACTGGGAGTCGGCAGTACTTC; CDR3 protein: CSARTGSRQYF
J gene: TRBJ2-1; clone size: .; D gene: .; V gene: TRBV28; CDR3 DNA: TGTGCCAGCAGTACGGGTTACAATGAGCAGTTCTTC; CDR3 protein: CASSTGYNEQFF
J gene: TRBJ1-5; clone size: .; D gene: .; V gene: TRBV19; CDR3 DNA: TGTGCCAGTGAAAAGGCGAGCATCGGCTCATTTCAGCCCCAGCATTTT; CDR3 protein: CASEKASIGSFQPQHF
J gene: TRBJ2-1; clone size: .; D gene: TRBD1; V gene: TRBV18; CDR3 DNA: TGTGCCAGCTCACCATCTGCCGGGACAGGGCATTACAATGAGCAGTTCTTC; CDR3 protein: CASSPSAGTGHYNEQFF
J gene: TRBJ2-3; clone size: .; D gene: TRBD2; V gene: TRBV28; CDR3 DNA: TGTGCCAGCATATCCTTCGGATTAGCGGGGACAGATACGCAGTATTTT; CDR3 protein: CASISFGLAGTDTQYF
J gene: TRBJ1-1; clone size: .; D gene: .; V gene: TRBV27; CDR3 DNA: TGTGCCAGCAGTTTAGCTGTAGGGGGCACTGAAGCTTTCTTT; CDR3 protein: CASSLAVGGTEAFF
J gene: TRBJ2-7; clone size: .; D gene: .; V gene: TRBV6-1; CDR3 DNA: TGTGCCAGCAGTGAAAGTGGTCACGAGCAGTACTTC; CDR3 protein: CASSESGHEQYF
J gene: TRBJ1-6; clone size: .; D gene: .; V gene: TRBV7-9; CDR3 DNA: TGTGCCAGCAGCTTAGGGGGGTCACCCCTCCACTTT; CDR3 protein: CASSLGGSPLHF
J gene: TRBJ2-7; clone size: .; D gene: TRBD1; V gene: TRBV5-4; CDR3 DNA: TGTGCCAGCAGCTTGGGGGACAGGGGAAGCGAGCAGTACTTC; CDR3 protein: CASSLGDRGSEQYF
J gene: TRBJ1-4; clone size: .; D gene: TRBD1; V gene: TRBV5-1; CDR3 DNA: TGCGCCAGCAGCTTGGAGCGGACAGGGCCCACTCTGAAGGAAAAACTGTTTTTT; CDR3 protein: CASSLERTGPTLKEKLFF
J gene: TRBJ2-5; clone size: .; D gene: TRBD2; V gene: TRBV5-5; CDR3 DNA: TGTGCCAGCAGCTTTAGCCCGACTAGCGGGAGTCCAGAGACCCAGTACTTC; CDR3 protein: CASSFSPTSGSPETQYF
J gene: TRBJ1-3; clone size: .; D gene: .; V gene: TRBV28; CDR3 DNA: TGTGCCAGCAGTGGGGCAGGGTTCTCTGGAAACACCATATATTTT; CDR3 protein: CASSGAGFSGNTIYF
J gene: TRBJ2-1; clone size: .; D gene: .; V gene: TRBV28; CDR3 DNA: TGTGCCAGCACCATAAGGAGGAGCTTACTTGGTGAGCAGTTCTTC; CDR3 protein: CASTIRRSLLGEQFF
J gene: TRBJ2-3; clone size: once; D gene: .; V gene: TRBV19; CDR3 DNA: TGTGCCTGCTCTGATGGCGGGACCACAGATACGCAGTATTTT; CDR3 protein: CACSDGGTTDTQYF
J gene: TRBJ1-5; clone size: .; D gene: .; V gene: TRBV6-1; CDR3 DNA: TGTGCCAGCAGTGAGGGGTTTGGTCAGCCCCAGCATTTT; CDR3 protein: CASSEGFGQPQHF
J gene: TRBJ2-7; clone size: .; D gene: TRBD2; V gene: TRBV7-2; CDR3 DNA: TGTGCCAGCAGTCCCACTAGCGGCCGATACGAGCAGTACTTC; CDR3 protein: CASSPTSGRYEQYF
J gene: TRBJ2-2; clone size: .; D gene: .; V gene: TRBV11-1; CDR3 DNA: TGTGCCAGCACCTCCACCACGAGGCTGTTTTTT; CDR3 protein: CASTSTTRLFF
J gene: TRBJ1-1; clone size: .; D gene: TRBD1; V gene: TRBV6-1; CDR3 DNA: TGTGCCAGCAGCGGGACAGGGGGGTACACTGAAGCTTTCTTT; CDR3 protein: CASSGTGGYTEAFF
J gene: TRBJ2-2; clone size: .; D gene: TRBD1; V gene: TRBV19; CDR3 DNA: TGTGCCAGTACCCATGACAGGGACACCGGGGAGCTGTTTTTT; CDR3 protein: CASTHDRDTGELFF
J gene: TRBJ1-4; clone size: .; D gene: .; V gene: TRBV19; CDR3 DNA: TGTGCCAGTAGTATCAGGACGTCTAATGAAAAACTGTTTTTT; CDR3 protein: CASSIRTSNEKLFF
J gene: TRBJ2-1; clone size: .; D gene: .; V gene: TRBV19; CDR3 DNA: TGTGCCAGTAGTTGGGGGTCGGAGCAGTTCTTC; CDR3 protein: CASSWGSEQFF
J gene: TRBJ1-3; clone size: .; D gene: .; V gene: TRBV28; CDR3 DNA: TGTGCCAGCGTTCCCGGCGGTTTATCTGGAAACACCATATATTTT; CDR3 protein: CASVPGGLSGNTIYF
J gene: TRBJ2-1; clone size: .; D gene: TRBD1; V gene: TRBV9; CDR3 DNA: TGTGCCACCGGGACAGGGAACAATGAGCAGTTCTTC; CDR3 protein: CATGTGNNEQFF
J gene: TRBJ2-3; clone size: .; D gene: .; V gene: TRBV2; CDR3 DNA: TGTGCCAGCAGAAGGGGGAGGGGATCAAGGGATACGCAGTATTTT; CDR3 protein: CASRRGRGSRDTQYF
J gene: TRBJ1-6; clone size: .; D gene: TRBD1; V gene: TRBV2; CDR3 DNA: TGTGCCAGCGGAGGGACAGCTCAATCACCCCTCCACTTT; CDR3 protein: CASGGTAQSPLHF
J gene: TRBJ1-3; clone size: .; D gene: .; V gene: TRBV18; CDR3 DNA: TGTGCCAGCTCACCAAGGGCAGCTAACTCTGGAAACACCATATATTTT; CDR3 protein: CASSPRAANSGNTIYF
J gene: TRBJ2-2; clone size: .; D gene: .; V gene: TRBV2; CDR3 DNA: TGTGCCAGCACCGGACAGTCCCCGGCGGGAGGGGAGCTGTTTTTT; CDR3 protein: CASTGQSPAGGELFF
J gene: TRBJ2-7; clone size: .; D gene: .; V gene: TRBV7-9; CDR3 DNA: TGTGCCAGCAGCTTAGAACGGGATCTGGGCCAGTACTTC; CDR3 protein: CASSLERDLGQYF
J gene: TRBJ1-5; clone size: once; D gene: .; V gene: TRBV5-1; CDR3 DNA: TGCGCCAGCAGCTTGGCCGGCAGGGAGGGTCAGCCCCAGCATTTT; CDR3 protein: CASSLAGREGQPQHF
J gene: TRBJ2-2; clone size: .; D gene: .; V gene: TRBV27; CDR3 DNA: TGTGCCAGCAGTCCCTCGTGGGGATTCACCGGGGAGCTGTTTTTT; CDR3 protein: CASSPSWGFTGELFF
J gene: TRBJ1-1; clone size: .; D gene: .; V gene: TRBV28; CDR3 DNA: TGTGCCAGCAGTCCCATAACAACAGGGTGGAACACTGAAGCTTTCTTT; CDR3 protein: CASSPITTGWNTEAFF
J gene: TRBJ1-2; clone size: once; D gene: .; V gene: TRBV30; CDR3 DNA: TGTGCCTGGATCATACCTAGGGGGGAGGGGGGCTACACCTTC; CDR3 protein: CAWIIPRGEGGYTF
J gene: TRBJ1-5; clone size: few; D gene: .; V gene: TRBV6-5; CDR3 DNA: TGTGCCAGCAGAGGACACAATCAGCCCCAGCATTTT; CDR3 protein: CASRGHNQPQHF
J gene: TRBJ1-1; clone size: .; D gene: .; V gene: TRBV7-6; CDR3 DNA: TGTGCCAGCAGCTCTAGGCAGGGCACTGAAGCTTTCTTT; CDR3 protein: CASSSRQGTEAFF
J gene: TRBJ1-2; clone size: .; D gene: .; V gene: TRBV2; CDR3 DNA: TGTGCCAGCAGTGACCTACTGACGGCCGACTACACCTTC; CDR3 protein: CASSDLLTADYTF
J gene: TRBJ2-7; clone size: .; D gene: .; V gene: TRBV5-6; CDR3 DNA: TGTGCCAGCAGCTTGGTGCTCCCATCAGGGGCTACCGAGCAGTACTTC; CDR3 protein: CASSLVLPSGATEQYF
J gene: TRBJ2-6; clone size: .; D gene: TRBD1; V gene: TRBV9; CDR3 DNA: TGTGCCAGCAGCGGACGGACAGGGGCCCGAACTGGGGCCAACGTCCTGACTTTC; CDR3 protein: CASSGRTGARTGANVLTF
J gene: TRBJ1-2; clone size: .; D gene: .; V gene: TRBV5-5; CDR3 DNA: TGTGCCAGCAGCTTGGCCGGGCAGAACTATGGCTACACCTTC; CDR3 protein: CASSLAGQNYGYTF
J gene: TRBJ1-4; clone size: .; D gene: .; V gene: TRBV10-3; CDR3 DNA: TGTGCCATCAGTCAAGAAGGGACGGGTGAAAAACTGTTTTTT; CDR3 protein: CAISQEGTGEKLFF
J gene: TRBJ2-1; clone size: .; D gene: .; V gene: TRBV6-4; CDR3 DNA: TGTGCCAGCAGTGAAGCGCTAGCGCCACCAATCATCTATGAGCAGTTCTTC; CDR3 protein: CASSEALAPPIIYEQFF